The rows below give T cell receptor beta chains drawn from one sample of a study of blood T cell repertoires in COVID-19. The repertoire was sequenced with immunoSEQ multiplex PCR; TCRdb's copy has only in-frame clones and lacks some. Of around 130,000 clones in the sample, approximately 77% are singletons; the top ten hold around 18%. Material: peripheral blood. The receptors shown here come from a man older than 75 with acute or convalescent COVID-19. Both conserved end residues are part of each CDR3. Each record gives: V gene, D gene, J gene, clone size, CDR3 protein, CDR3 DNA. A D gene is named only where the DNA matches it firmly. A clone size is listed for some rows: how often the clone was seen (once, few, many), or a class if it is expanded.

v_call: TRBV19
d_call: NA
j_call: TRBJ1-5
clone_size: NA
cdr3_aa: CASSKQVTTQPQHF
cdr3_nt: TGTGCCAGTAGTAAACAGGTGACGACTCAGCCCCAGCATTTT

v_call: TRBV5-1
d_call: TRBD1
j_call: TRBJ1-2
clone_size: NA
cdr3_aa: CASGKTGDDYGYTF
cdr3_nt: TGCGCCAGCGGGAAGACAGGGGACGACTATGGCTACACCTTC

v_call: TRBV2
d_call: TRBD1
j_call: TRBJ1-2
clone_size: few
cdr3_aa: CASRFGTGGTNYGYTF
cdr3_nt: TGTGCCAGCAGATTTGGGACAGGGGGTACTAACTATGGCTACACCTTC

v_call: TRBV11-2
d_call: NA
j_call: TRBJ1-1
clone_size: NA
cdr3_aa: CASSLAGGLTFF
cdr3_nt: TGTGCCAGCAGCTTAGCGGGAGGGCTGACTTTCTTT

v_call: TRBV19
d_call: TRBD1
j_call: TRBJ1-5
clone_size: NA
cdr3_aa: CASSIDRGLNQPQHF
cdr3_nt: TGTGCCAGTAGTATAGACAGGGGGTTAAATCAGCCCCAGCATTTT

v_call: TRBV7-9
d_call: NA
j_call: TRBJ1-2
clone_size: NA
cdr3_aa: CASSLMQGGLGGYTF
cdr3_nt: TGTGCCAGCAGCTTAATGCAGGGAGGTCTGGGTGGCTACACCTTC

v_call: TRBV15
d_call: NA
j_call: TRBJ1-3
clone_size: few
cdr3_aa: CATSGTSSGNTIYF
cdr3_nt: TGTGCCACCAGTGGGACTAGCTCTGGAAACACCATATATTTT

v_call: TRBV10-3
d_call: NA
j_call: TRBJ1-5
clone_size: few
cdr3_aa: CAISLEVNQPQHF
cdr3_nt: TGTGCCATCAGTTTAGAGGTAAATCAGCCCCAGCATTTT

v_call: TRBV19
d_call: TRBD1
j_call: TRBJ1-3
clone_size: NA
cdr3_aa: CASSRDRGPGNTIYF
cdr3_nt: TGTGCCAGTAGTCGGGACAGGGGGCCTGGAAACACCATATATTTT

v_call: TRBV6-5
d_call: NA
j_call: TRBJ2-6
clone_size: NA
cdr3_aa: CASSYSLNSGANVLTF
cdr3_nt: TGTGCCAGCAGTTACTCACTTAACTCTGGGGCCAACGTCCTGACTTTC

v_call: TRBV6-2/TRBV6-3
d_call: NA
j_call: TRBJ1-6
clone_size: few
cdr3_aa: CASSRAGTDNSPLHF
cdr3_nt: TGTGCCAGCAGTCGGGCGGGGACGGATAATTCACCCCTCCACTTT

v_call: TRBV19
d_call: NA
j_call: TRBJ2-2
clone_size: NA
cdr3_aa: CASSIAGDTGELFF
cdr3_nt: TGTGCCAGTAGTATAGCGGGTGACACCGGGGAGCTGTTTTTT

v_call: TRBV7-8
d_call: NA
j_call: TRBJ1-5
clone_size: many
cdr3_aa: CASSLEGGGGNQPQHF
cdr3_nt: TGTGCCAGCAGCTTAGAGGGTGGAGGGGGCAATCAGCCCCAGCATTTT

v_call: TRBV23-1
d_call: NA
j_call: TRBJ1-3
clone_size: NA
cdr3_aa: CASTPKGVRSGNTIYF
cdr3_nt: TGCGCCAGCACTCCAAAGGGGGTGCGCTCTGGAAACACCATATATTTT

v_call: TRBV15
d_call: NA
j_call: TRBJ2-5
clone_size: NA
cdr3_aa: CATSRVGVGTQYF
cdr3_nt: TGTGCCACCAGCAGGGTAGGAGTAGGGACCCAGTACTTC

v_call: TRBV29-1
d_call: NA
j_call: TRBJ2-7
clone_size: NA
cdr3_aa: CSASLGALYEQYF
cdr3_nt: TGCAGCGCGTCGTTGGGGGCCCTCTACGAGCAGTACTTC

v_call: TRBV19
d_call: NA
j_call: TRBJ2-2
clone_size: NA
cdr3_aa: CASRTGNTGELFF
cdr3_nt: TGTGCCAGTAGAACAGGGAACACCGGGGAGCTGTTTTTT

v_call: TRBV6-5
d_call: NA
j_call: TRBJ2-7
clone_size: NA
cdr3_aa: CASMRTSYEQYF
cdr3_nt: TGTGCCAGCATGCGGACTTCCTACGAGCAGTACTTC

v_call: TRBV7-8
d_call: NA
j_call: TRBJ2-1
clone_size: NA
cdr3_aa: CASIPQVSGYNEQFF
cdr3_nt: TGTGCCAGCATCCCACAGGTTTCAGGTTACAATGAGCAGTTCTTC

v_call: TRBV7-2
d_call: TRBD1
j_call: TRBJ2-1
clone_size: NA
cdr3_aa: CASSGTGGIYNEQFF
cdr3_nt: TGTGCCAGCAGCGGGACAGGGGGAATTTATAATGAGCAGTTCTTC

v_call: TRBV6-5
d_call: NA
j_call: TRBJ2-5
clone_size: NA
cdr3_aa: CASTWGAQMETQYF
cdr3_nt: TGTGCCAGCACCTGGGGAGCGCAGATGGAGACCCAGTACTTC

v_call: TRBV19
d_call: NA
j_call: TRBJ1-5
clone_size: NA
cdr3_aa: CASNDQGLHQPQHF
cdr3_nt: TGTGCCAGTAACGACCAGGGACTGCATCAGCCCCAGCATTTT

v_call: TRBV7-9
d_call: TRBD1
j_call: TRBJ2-7
clone_size: NA
cdr3_aa: CASRSSIDGTAYEQYF
cdr3_nt: TGTGCCAGCAGATCATCAATCGACGGGACAGCCTACGAGCAGTACTTC

v_call: TRBV7-8
d_call: NA
j_call: TRBJ1-2
clone_size: once
cdr3_aa: CASSLDRSGYTF
cdr3_nt: TGTGCCAGCAGCTTAGACAGAAGTGGCTACACCTTC

v_call: TRBV5-1
d_call: NA
j_call: TRBJ2-1
clone_size: NA
cdr3_aa: CASRLTGPLSNNEQFF
cdr3_nt: TGCGCCAGCAGACTAACAGGGCCATTATCTAACAATGAGCAGTTCTTC

v_call: TRBV10-3
d_call: TRBD1
j_call: TRBJ1-1
clone_size: NA
cdr3_aa: CAISPGTGSGTEAFF
cdr3_nt: TGTGCCATCAGTCCCGGGACAGGATCGGGGACTGAAGCTTTCTTT

v_call: TRBV3-1/TRBV3-2
d_call: NA
j_call: TRBJ2-7
clone_size: NA
cdr3_aa: CASSQEAGVLVKQYF
cdr3_nt: TGTGCCAGCAGCCAGGAAGCAGGGGTCCTGGTAAAGCAGTACTTC

v_call: TRBV5-5
d_call: TRBD1
j_call: TRBJ1-2
clone_size: NA
cdr3_aa: CASSLIGTANYGYTF
cdr3_nt: TGTGCCAGCAGCTTAATAGGGACAGCCAACTATGGCTACACCTTC

v_call: TRBV27
d_call: TRBD2
j_call: TRBJ2-1
clone_size: NA
cdr3_aa: CASRLAGHYNEQFF
cdr3_nt: TGTGCCAGCAGACTAGCGGGACACTACAATGAGCAGTTCTTC

v_call: TRBV12-3/TRBV12-4
d_call: TRBD1
j_call: TRBJ1-1
clone_size: NA
cdr3_aa: CASRMDRARTFF
cdr3_nt: TGTGCCAGCAGAATGGACAGGGCGCGAACTTTCTTT

v_call: TRBV18
d_call: TRBD1
j_call: TRBJ2-7
clone_size: NA
cdr3_aa: CASSPGQEEEQYF
cdr3_nt: TGTGCCAGCTCACCGGGACAGGAGGAAGAGCAGTACTTC

v_call: TRBV5-1
d_call: TRBD1
j_call: TRBJ2-3
clone_size: NA
cdr3_aa: CASSPGGTGSTDTQYF
cdr3_nt: TGCGCCAGCAGCCCCGGAGGGACAGGCTCCACAGATACGCAGTATTTT

v_call: TRBV4-1
d_call: NA
j_call: TRBJ2-7
clone_size: NA
cdr3_aa: CASSQAVEEGYEQYF
cdr3_nt: TGCGCCAGCAGCCAGGCTGTGGAGGAGGGCTACGAGCAGTACTTC

v_call: TRBV15
d_call: NA
j_call: TRBJ1-4
clone_size: few
cdr3_aa: CATSRGLSTNEKLFF
cdr3_nt: TGTGCCACCAGCAGAGGACTCTCAACTAATGAAAAACTGTTTTTT

v_call: TRBV5-5
d_call: NA
j_call: TRBJ1-2
clone_size: NA
cdr3_aa: CASSLSGRVWSGYTF
cdr3_nt: TGTGCCAGCAGCCTCTCGGGCAGGGTTTGGTCTGGCTACACCTTC

v_call: TRBV28
d_call: TRBD1
j_call: TRBJ1-5
clone_size: NA
cdr3_aa: CASSGWRRGQITNSNQPQHF
cdr3_nt: TGTGCCAGCAGCGGATGGAGAAGGGGACAGATAACAAATAGCAATCAGCCCCAGCATTTT

v_call: TRBV5-4
d_call: TRBD1
j_call: TRBJ1-1
clone_size: few
cdr3_aa: CASSSRQGPYEAFF
cdr3_nt: TGTGCCAGCAGCTCGAGACAGGGACCCTATGAAGCTTTCTTT

v_call: TRBV5-1
d_call: TRBD1
j_call: TRBJ1-6
clone_size: once
cdr3_aa: CASSLSGTGSFPLHF
cdr3_nt: TGCGCCAGCAGCTTGTCCGGGACAGGGTCTTTCCCCCTCCACTTT

v_call: TRBV6-5
d_call: NA
j_call: TRBJ1-4
clone_size: NA
cdr3_aa: CASSLFRANEKLFF
cdr3_nt: TGTGCCAGCAGTTTATTCAGGGCTAATGAAAAACTGTTTTTT

v_call: TRBV4-1
d_call: NA
j_call: TRBJ2-5
clone_size: NA
cdr3_aa: CASSQGGGVETQYF
cdr3_nt: TGCGCCAGCAGCCAAGGGGGCGGGGTGGAGACCCAGTACTTC

v_call: TRBV6-1
d_call: TRBD2
j_call: TRBJ2-7
clone_size: few
cdr3_aa: CASSEGLRGGARQYF
cdr3_nt: TGTGCCAGCAGTGAAGGGTTGCGGGGGGGCGCCAGGCAGTACTTC

v_call: TRBV27
d_call: NA
j_call: TRBJ1-5
clone_size: NA
cdr3_aa: CASSLWQGTQPQHF
cdr3_nt: TGTGCCAGCAGTTTATGGCAGGGCACTCAGCCCCAGCATTTT

v_call: TRBV24-1
d_call: NA
j_call: TRBJ1-5
clone_size: NA
cdr3_aa: CATSDARAPNQPQHF
cdr3_nt: TGTGCCACCAGTGATGCCAGGGCCCCCAATCAGCCCCAGCATTTT

v_call: TRBV29-1
d_call: TRBD1
j_call: TRBJ2-1
clone_size: NA
cdr3_aa: CSVGGGQGSYNEQFF
cdr3_nt: TGCAGCGTGGGAGGTGGACAGGGGTCGTACAATGAGCAGTTCTTC

v_call: TRBV6-6
d_call: NA
j_call: TRBJ1-5
clone_size: NA
cdr3_aa: CASSPDRWRNQPQHF
cdr3_nt: TGTGCCAGCAGTCCAGACAGGTGGCGCAATCAGCCCCAGCATTTT

v_call: TRBV5-1
d_call: TRBD1
j_call: TRBJ2-7
clone_size: NA
cdr3_aa: CASSLFSGQGVREQYF
cdr3_nt: TGCGCCAGCAGCTTGTTTTCGGGACAGGGTGTTCGCGAGCAGTACTTC

v_call: TRBV5-1
d_call: TRBD2
j_call: TRBJ2-3
clone_size: NA
cdr3_aa: CASSFGTSGGDTQYF
cdr3_nt: TGCGCCAGCAGCTTCGGGACTAGCGGGGGAGATACGCAGTATTTT

v_call: TRBV11-2
d_call: TRBD1
j_call: TRBJ1-1
clone_size: NA
cdr3_aa: CASSSTGGGEAFF
cdr3_nt: TGTGCCAGCAGCTCGACAGGGGGTGGTGAAGCTTTCTTT